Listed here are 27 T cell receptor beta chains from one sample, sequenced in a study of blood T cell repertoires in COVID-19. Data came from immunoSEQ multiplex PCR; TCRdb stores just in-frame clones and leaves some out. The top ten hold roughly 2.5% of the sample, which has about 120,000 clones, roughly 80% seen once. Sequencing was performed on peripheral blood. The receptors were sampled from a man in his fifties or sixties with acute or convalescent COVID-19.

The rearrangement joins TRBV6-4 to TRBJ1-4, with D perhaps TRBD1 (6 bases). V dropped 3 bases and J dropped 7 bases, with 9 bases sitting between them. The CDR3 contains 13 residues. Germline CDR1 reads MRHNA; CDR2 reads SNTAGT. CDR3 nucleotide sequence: TGTGCCAGCAGTGAGGGGGCCGGTGAAAAACTGTTTTTT. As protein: CASSEGAGEKLFF.

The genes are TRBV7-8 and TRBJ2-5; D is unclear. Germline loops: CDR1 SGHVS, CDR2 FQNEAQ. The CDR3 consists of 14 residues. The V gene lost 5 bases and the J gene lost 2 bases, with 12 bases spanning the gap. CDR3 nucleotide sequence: TGTGCCAGCAGCCGTCGGAGAATGCAAGAGACCCAGTACTTC. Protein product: CASSRRRMQETQYF.

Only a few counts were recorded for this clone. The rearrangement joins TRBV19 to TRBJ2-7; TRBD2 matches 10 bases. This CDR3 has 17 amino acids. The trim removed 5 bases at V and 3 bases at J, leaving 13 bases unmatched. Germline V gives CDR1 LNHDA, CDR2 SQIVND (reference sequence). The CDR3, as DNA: TGTGCCAGTAGTCTGAAAGGGGCTAGCGGGAGTCGCTACGAGCAGTACTTC. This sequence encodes CASSLKGASGSRYEQYF.

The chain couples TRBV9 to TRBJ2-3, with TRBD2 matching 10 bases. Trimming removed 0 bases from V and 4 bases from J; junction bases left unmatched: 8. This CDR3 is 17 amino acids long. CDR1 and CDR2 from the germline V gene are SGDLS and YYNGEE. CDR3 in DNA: TGTGCCAGCAGCGTAGACCCCCTAGCGGGAGAGGCAGATACGCAGTATTTT. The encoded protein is CASSVDPLAGEADTQYF.

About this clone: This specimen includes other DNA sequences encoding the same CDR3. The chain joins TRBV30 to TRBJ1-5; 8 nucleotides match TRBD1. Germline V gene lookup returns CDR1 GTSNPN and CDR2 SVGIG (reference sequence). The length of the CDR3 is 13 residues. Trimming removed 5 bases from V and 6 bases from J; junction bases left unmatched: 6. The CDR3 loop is CAWGGQGSQPQHF. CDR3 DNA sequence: TGTGCCTGGGGCGGACAGGGTAGTCAGCCCCAGCATTTT.

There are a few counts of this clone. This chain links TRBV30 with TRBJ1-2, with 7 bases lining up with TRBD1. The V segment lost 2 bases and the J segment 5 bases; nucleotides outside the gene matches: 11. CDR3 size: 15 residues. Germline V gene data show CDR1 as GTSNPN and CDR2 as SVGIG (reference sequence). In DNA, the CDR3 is TGTGCCTGGAGTCCCCCAAGGGGGCCCCAATATGGCTACACCTTC. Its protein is CAWSPPRGPQYGYTF.

The CDR3 reads CASSTRLGLLEAFF. The CDR3 DNA follows: TGTGCCAGCAGCACCCGGTTGGGGCTCCTTGAAGCTTTCTTT. The chain carries TRBV3-1 (or the pseudogene TRBV3-2) and TRBJ1-1; the D gene is possibly TRBD1 (5 bases). Trimming left V 5 bases short and J 7 bases short, with 17 bases between. The CDR3 is 14 amino acids. Germline V lookup: CDR1 LGHDT, CDR2 YNNKEL (reference sequence).

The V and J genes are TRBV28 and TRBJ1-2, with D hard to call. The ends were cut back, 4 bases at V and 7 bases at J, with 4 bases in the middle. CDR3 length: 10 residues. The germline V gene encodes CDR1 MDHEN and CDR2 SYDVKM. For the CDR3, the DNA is TGTGCCAGCAGTTCCTTTGGCTACACCTTC. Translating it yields CASSSFGYTF.

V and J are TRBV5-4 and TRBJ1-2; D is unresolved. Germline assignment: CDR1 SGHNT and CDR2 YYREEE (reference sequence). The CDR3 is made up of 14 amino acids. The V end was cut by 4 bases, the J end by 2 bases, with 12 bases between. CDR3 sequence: CASSDRLANYGYTF. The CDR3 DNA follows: TGTGCCAGCAGCGATAGACTGGCAAACTATGGCTACACCTTC.

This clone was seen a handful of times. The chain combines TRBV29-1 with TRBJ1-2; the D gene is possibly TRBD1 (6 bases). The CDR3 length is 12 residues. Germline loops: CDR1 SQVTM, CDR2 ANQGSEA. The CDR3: CTTEGDNYGYTF. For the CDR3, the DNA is TGCACTACTGAGGGGGATAACTATGGCTACACCTTC. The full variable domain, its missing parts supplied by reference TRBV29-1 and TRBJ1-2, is SAVISQKPSRDICQRGTSLTIQCQVDSQVTMMFWYRQQPGQSLTLIATANQGSEATYESGFVIDKFPISRPNLTFSTLTVSNMSPEDSSIYLCTTEGDNYGYTFGSGTRLTVV.

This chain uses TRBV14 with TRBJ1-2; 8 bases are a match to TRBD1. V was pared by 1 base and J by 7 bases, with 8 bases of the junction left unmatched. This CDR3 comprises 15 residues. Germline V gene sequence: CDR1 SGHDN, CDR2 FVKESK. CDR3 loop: CASSQVRTGRGGYTF. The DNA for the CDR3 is TGTGCCAGCAGCCAAGTCCGGACAGGGAGGGGTGGCTACACCTTC. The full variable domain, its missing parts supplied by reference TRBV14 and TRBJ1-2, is EAGVTQFPSHSVIEKGQTVTLRCDPISGHDNLYWYRRVMGKEIKFLLHFVKESKQDESGMPNNRFLAERTGGTYSTLKVQPAELEDSGVYFCASSQVRTGRGGYTFGSGTRLTVV.

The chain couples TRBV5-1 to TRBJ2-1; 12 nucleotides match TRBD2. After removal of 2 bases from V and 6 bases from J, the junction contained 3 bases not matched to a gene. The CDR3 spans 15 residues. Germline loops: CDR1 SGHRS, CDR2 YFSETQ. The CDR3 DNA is TGCGCCAGCAGCTTACTAGCGGGAGGTTCCAATGAGCAGTTCTTC. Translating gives CASSLLAGGSNEQFF.

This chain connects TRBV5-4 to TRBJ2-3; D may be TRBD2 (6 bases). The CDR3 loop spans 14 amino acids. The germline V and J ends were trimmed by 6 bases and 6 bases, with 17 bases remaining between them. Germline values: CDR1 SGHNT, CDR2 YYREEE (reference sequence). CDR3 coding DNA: TGTGCCAGCATGGTTGGCGGGAATGCGGATACGCAGTATTTT. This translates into CASMVGGNADTQYF.

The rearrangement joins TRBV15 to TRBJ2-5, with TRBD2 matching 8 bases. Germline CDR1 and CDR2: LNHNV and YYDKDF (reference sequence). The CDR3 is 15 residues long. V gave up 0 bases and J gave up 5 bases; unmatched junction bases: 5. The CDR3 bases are TGTGCCACCAGCAGAGACGGGGGGGCTCGGGAGACCCAGTACTTC. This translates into CATSRDGGARETQYF.

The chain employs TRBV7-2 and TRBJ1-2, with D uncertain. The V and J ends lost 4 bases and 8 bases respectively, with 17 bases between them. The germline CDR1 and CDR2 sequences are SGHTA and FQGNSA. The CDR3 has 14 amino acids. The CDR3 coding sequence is TGTGCCAGCAGCTCCAACCCTGAGGGCCCCGGCTACACCTTC. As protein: CASSSNPEGPGYTF.

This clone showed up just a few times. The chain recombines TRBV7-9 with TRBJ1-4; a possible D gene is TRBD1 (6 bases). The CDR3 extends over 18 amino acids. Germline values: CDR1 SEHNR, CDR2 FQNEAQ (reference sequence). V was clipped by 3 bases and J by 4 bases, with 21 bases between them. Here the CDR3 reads CASSFVVALGQYNEKLFF. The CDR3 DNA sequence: TGTGCCAGCAGCTTTGTTGTGGCCCTCGGACAGTATAATGAAAAACTGTTTTTT.

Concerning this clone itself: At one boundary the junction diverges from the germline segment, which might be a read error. The CDR3 DNA reads TGTGCCAGCAGTGTGACAGGGAACGCTGAAGCTTTCTTT. This sequence encodes CASSVTGNAEAFF. The rearrangement joins TRBV28 to TRBJ1-1; 7 positions match TRBD1. The CDR3 extends over 13 amino acids. Germline V CDR1 and CDR2: MDHEN, SYDVKM. Variable domain in full (rest from reference TRBV28 and TRBJ1-1): DVKVTQSSRYLVKRTGEKVFLECVQDMDHENMFWYRQDPGLGLRLIYFSYDVKMKEKGDIPEGYSVSREKKERFSLILESASTNQTSMYLCASSVTGNAEAFFGQGTRLTVV.

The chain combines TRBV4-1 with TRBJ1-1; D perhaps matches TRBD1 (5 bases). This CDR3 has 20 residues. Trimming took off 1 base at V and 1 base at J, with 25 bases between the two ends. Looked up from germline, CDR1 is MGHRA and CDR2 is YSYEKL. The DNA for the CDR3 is TGCGCCAGCAGCCAAGGGGACTTTAAGGGAGGGGTGCGTGAGAACACTGAAGCTTTCTTT. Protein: CASSQGDFKGGVRENTEAFF.

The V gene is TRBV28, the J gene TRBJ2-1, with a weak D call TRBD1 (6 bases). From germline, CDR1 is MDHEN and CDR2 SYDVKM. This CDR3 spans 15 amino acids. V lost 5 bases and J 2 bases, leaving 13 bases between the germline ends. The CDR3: CASSPLDRTYNEQFF. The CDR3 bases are TGTGCCAGCAGTCCGTTAGACAGGACCTACAATGAGCAGTTCTTC.

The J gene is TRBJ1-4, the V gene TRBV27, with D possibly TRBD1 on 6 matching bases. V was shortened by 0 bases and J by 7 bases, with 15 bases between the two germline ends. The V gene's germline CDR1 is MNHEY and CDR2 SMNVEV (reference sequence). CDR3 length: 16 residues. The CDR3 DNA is TGTGCCAGCAGTTTATCGTATGGGGGCGGGGGTGAAAAACTGTTTTTT. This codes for CASSLSYGGGGEKLFF.

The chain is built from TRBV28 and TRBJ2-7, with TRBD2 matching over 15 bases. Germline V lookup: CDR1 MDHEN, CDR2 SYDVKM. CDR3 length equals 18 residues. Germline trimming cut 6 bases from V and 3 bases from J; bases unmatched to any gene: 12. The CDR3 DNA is TGTGCCAGCAGCGACCCTGGACTAGCGGGAGGGAGAGGCTACGAGCAGTACTTC. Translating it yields CASSDPGLAGGRGYEQYF.

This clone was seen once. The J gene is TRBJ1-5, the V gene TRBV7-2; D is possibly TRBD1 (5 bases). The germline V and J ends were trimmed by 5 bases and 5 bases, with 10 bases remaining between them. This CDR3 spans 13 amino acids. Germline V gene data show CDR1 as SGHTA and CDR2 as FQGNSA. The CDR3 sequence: CASSVQDDQPQHF. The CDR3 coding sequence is TGTGCCAGCAGCGTACAGGATGATCAGCCCCAGCATTTT.

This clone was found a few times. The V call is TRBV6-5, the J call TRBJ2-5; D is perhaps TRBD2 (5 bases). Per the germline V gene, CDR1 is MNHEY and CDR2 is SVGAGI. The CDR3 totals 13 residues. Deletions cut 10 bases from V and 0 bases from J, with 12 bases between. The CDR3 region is CATSGRYQETQYF. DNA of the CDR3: TGTGCCACCAGCGGTCGGTACCAAGAGACCCAGTACTTC.

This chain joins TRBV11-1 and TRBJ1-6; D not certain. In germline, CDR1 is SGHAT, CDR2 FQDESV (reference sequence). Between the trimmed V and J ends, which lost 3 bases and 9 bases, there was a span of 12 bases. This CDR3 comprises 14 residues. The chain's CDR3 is CASSLGIGSSPLHF. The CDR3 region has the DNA TGTGCCAGCAGCTTGGGCATCGGGAGTTCACCCCTCCACTTT. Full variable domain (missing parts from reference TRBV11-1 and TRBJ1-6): EAEVAQSPRYKITEKSQAVAFWCDPISGHATLYWYRQILGQGPELLVQFQDESVVDDSQLPKDRFSAERLKGVDSTLKIQPAELGDSAMYLCASSLGIGSSPLHFGNGTRLTVT.

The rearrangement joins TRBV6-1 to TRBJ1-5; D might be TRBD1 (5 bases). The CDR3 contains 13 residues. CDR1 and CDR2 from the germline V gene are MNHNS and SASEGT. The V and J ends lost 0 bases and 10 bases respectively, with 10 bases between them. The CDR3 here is CASSEAQRGPQHF. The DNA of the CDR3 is TGTGCCAGCAGTGAAGCCCAAAGGGGACCCCAGCATTTT.

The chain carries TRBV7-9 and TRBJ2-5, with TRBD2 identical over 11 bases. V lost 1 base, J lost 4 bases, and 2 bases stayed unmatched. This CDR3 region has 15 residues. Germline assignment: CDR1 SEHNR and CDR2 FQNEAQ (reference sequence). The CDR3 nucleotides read TGTGCCAGCAGCTTAGACGGGACTAGCGGAGAGACCCAGTACTTC. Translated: CASSLDGTSGETQYF.

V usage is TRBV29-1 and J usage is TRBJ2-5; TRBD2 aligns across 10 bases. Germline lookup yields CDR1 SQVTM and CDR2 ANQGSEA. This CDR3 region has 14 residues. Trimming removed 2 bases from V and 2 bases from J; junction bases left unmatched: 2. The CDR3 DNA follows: TGCAGCGTTGAAATTAGCGGGGGGCAAGAGACCCAGTACTTC. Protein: CSVEISGGQETQYF. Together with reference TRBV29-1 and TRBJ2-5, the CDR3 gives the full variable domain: SAVISQKPSRDICQRGTSLTIQCQVDSQVTMMFWYRQQPGQSLTLIATANQGSEATYESGFVIDKFPISRPNLTFSTLTVSNMSPEDSSIYLCSVEISGGQETQYFGPGTRLLVL.